This is a list of T cell receptor beta chains from one sample in a study of shared clonotypes between healthy human individuals. Sequencing was performed with immunoSEQ multiplex PCR; in TCRdb, only in-frame clones are kept and a portion is missing. The top ten clones hold about 0.13% of a sample with about 2.4 million clones, roughly nine tenths of them seen once. The sample comprised naive CD4+ T cells sorted from blood. Receptors originate from a man aged 18 to 35 in good health. CDR3s include the opening cysteine and the closing phenylalanine or tryptophan. The D gene is left open where the match is weak. A row's size may be missing; if present it is once, few, many or a size class.

CDR3: CASSYDRRGSYEQYF; DNA: TGTGCCAGCAGTTACGATCGGAGGGGGAGCTACGAGCAGTACTTC; D: .; V: TRBV6-6; size: .; J: TRBJ2-7
CDR3: CAWSVVQGGYSPLHF; DNA: TGTGCCTGGAGTGTAGTTCAGGGGGGGTATTCACCCCTCCACTTT; D: TRBD1; V: TRBV30; size: .; J: TRBJ1-6
CDR3: CASSSLAGGPRFTDTQYF; DNA: TGTGCCAGCAGCTCACTAGCGGGGGGGCCCCGGTTTACAGATACGCAGTATTTT; D: TRBD2; V: TRBV5-8; size: .; J: TRBJ2-3
CDR3: CASSQDREWDEQYF; DNA: TGCGCCAGCAGCCAAGACAGGGAATGGGACGAGCAGTACTTC; D: TRBD1; V: TRBV5-1; size: .; J: TRBJ2-7
CDR3: CASRGDTKNIQYF; DNA: TGTGCCAGTAGGGGGGATACCAAAAACATTCAGTACTTC; D: .; V: TRBV19; size: .; J: TRBJ2-4
CDR3: CASSPGTEAFF; DNA: TGTGCCAGCAGCCCGGGCACTGAAGCTTTCTTT; D: .; V: TRBV28; size: .; J: TRBJ1-1
CDR3: CASSFRGTYNSPLHF; DNA: TGTGCCAGCAGTTTCCGAGGGACCTATAATTCACCCCTCCACTTT; D: .; V: TRBV27; size: .; J: TRBJ1-6
CDR3: CASISIGGELFF; DNA: TGTGCCAGCATCTCTATTGGCGGGGAGCTGTTTTTT; D: .; V: TRBV6-5; size: .; J: TRBJ2-2
CDR3: CARSLNLPGNQPQHF; DNA: TGTGCCAGAAGCTTAAACCTGCCCGGCAATCAGCCCCAGCATTTT; D: .; V: TRBV7-5; size: .; J: TRBJ1-5
CDR3: CASSQAGANVLTF; DNA: TGTGCCAGCTCACAGGCTGGGGCCAACGTCCTGACTTTC; D: .; V: TRBV18; size: few; J: TRBJ2-6
CDR3: CSARAASEQFF; DNA: TGCAGTGCTAGAGCCGCCAGTGAGCAGTTCTTC; D: .; V: TRBV20-1; size: few; J: TRBJ2-1
CDR3: CASTGLRDRLAGNTIYF; DNA: TGCGCCAGCACCGGCTTACGGGACAGGCTTGCTGGAAACACCATATATTTT; D: TRBD1; V: TRBV10-2; size: .; J: TRBJ1-3
CDR3: CATLPPDRPLGEQYF; DNA: TGTGCCACCCTACCCCCTGACAGGCCTTTGGGGGAGCAGTACTTC; D: .; V: TRBV10-3; size: .; J: TRBJ2-7
CDR3: CASSGGNGNQPQHF; DNA: TGTGCCAGCAGTGGAGGGAATGGCAATCAGCCCCAGCATTTT; D: .; V: TRBV25-1; size: .; J: TRBJ1-5
CDR3: CASSSDYDEQFF; DNA: TGTGCCAGCAGCTCGGACTACGATGAGCAGTTCTTC; D: .; V: TRBV5-4; size: .; J: TRBJ2-1
CDR3: CASSPLTGSLSGNTIYF; DNA: TGCGCCAGCAGCCCCTTGACAGGTTCCCTCTCTGGAAACACCATATATTTT; D: .; V: TRBV5-1; size: .; J: TRBJ1-3
CDR3: CASSLLPRDTEKLFF; DNA: TGTGCCAGCAGCTTACTCCCCCGGGACACCGAAAAACTGTTTTTT; D: .; V: TRBV7-9; size: .; J: TRBJ1-4
CDR3: CASSLGDRGNEKLFF; DNA: TGTGCCAGCAGCTTGGGGGACAGGGGAAATGAAAAACTGTTTTTT; D: TRBD1; V: TRBV5-4; size: .; J: TRBJ1-4
CDR3: CSGVEGYGYTF; DNA: TGCAGTGGAGTGGAGGGGTATGGCTACACCTTC; D: .; V: TRBV20-1; size: .; J: TRBJ1-2
CDR3: CASSFTENTEAFF; DNA: TGTGCCAGCAGCTTTACAGAGAACACTGAAGCTTTCTTT; D: .; V: TRBV7-8; size: .; J: TRBJ1-1
CDR3: CASSLREQTDTQYF; DNA: TGTGCCAGCAGCTTAAGGGAACAGACAGATACGCAGTATTTT; D: .; V: TRBV7-3; size: .; J: TRBJ2-3
CDR3: CASTLAGRNQETQYF; DNA: TGTGCCAGCACCCTGGCGGGTAGAAACCAAGAGACCCAGTACTTC; D: .; V: TRBV5-4; size: .; J: TRBJ2-5
CDR3: CASSLSGGPYNEQFF; DNA: TGTGCCAGCAGCTTATCCGGGGGGCCCTACAATGAGCAGTTCTTC; D: .; V: TRBV7-2; size: .; J: TRBJ2-1
CDR3: CASRRSGTAGNTIYF; DNA: TGTGCCAGCAGACGGTCCGGGACGGCTGGAAACACCATATATTTT; D: .; V: TRBV27; size: .; J: TRBJ1-3
CDR3: CASTLGQTSNQPQHF; DNA: TGTGCCAGCACTTTAGGACAGACTAGCAATCAGCCCCAGCATTTT; D: .; V: TRBV6-6; size: .; J: TRBJ1-5
CDR3: CASSSTTGNYEQYF; DNA: TGCGCCAGCAGCTCCACTACGGGGAACTACGAGCAGTACTTC; D: .; V: TRBV5-1; size: .; J: TRBJ2-7
CDR3: CASSSTEGFLETQYF; DNA: TGCGCCAGCAGCTCGACAGAGGGGTTTTTGGAGACCCAGTACTTC; D: .; V: TRBV5-1; size: .; J: TRBJ2-5
CDR3: CASSLDAGNTIYF; DNA: TGTGCCAGCAGCTTGGACGCTGGAAACACCATATATTTT; D: .; V: TRBV11-2; size: .; J: TRBJ1-3
CDR3: CAIRDSGTQYF; DNA: TGTGCCATCAGGGACAGTGGGACCCAGTACTTC; D: .; V: TRBV10-3; size: .; J: TRBJ2-5
CDR3: CAWTLRGGGADTQYF; DNA: TGTGCCTGGACTCTCCGGGGCGGGGGGGCAGATACGCAGTATTTT; D: TRBD2; V: TRBV30; size: .; J: TRBJ2-3
CDR3: CASSASGTPVLYEQYF; DNA: TGTGCCAGCAGCGCCTCCGGGACCCCAGTACTCTACGAGCAGTACTTC; D: .; V: TRBV9; size: .; J: TRBJ2-7